These T cell receptor beta chains were read from a single sample in a study of OX40 agonist ivuxolimab in advanced cancers. Repertoires were generated with immunoSEQ multiplex PCR, while TCRdb's copy carries only in-frame clones and drops some. Of about 100,000 clones detected, around nine tenths appear once; the ten largest clones hold 0.31%. The source material was CD4+ or CD8+ T cells sorted from blood, sampled in a trial of the OX40 agonist ivuxolimab. All receptors come from an adult with an advanced solid tumor such as melanoma, head and neck, liver or kidney cancer. CDR3s include the opening cysteine and the closing phenylalanine or tryptophan. A D gene is named only where the DNA matches it firmly. Clone size appears in some rows only: once, few, many, or a class for an expanded clone.

j_gene | abundance | v_gene | d_gene | CDR3nt | CDR3aa
TRBJ2-1 | once | TRBV6-5 | TRBD2 | TGTGCCAGCAGTTACTCGCTAGCGGATTACAATGAGCAGTTCTTC | CASSYSLADYNEQFF
TRBJ2-7 | NA | TRBV28 | NA | TGTGCCAGCAGTCCTTCTACCGCCCGCCACGAGCAGTACTTC | CASSPSTARHEQYF
TRBJ1-1 | once | TRBV9 | TRBD1 | TGTGCCAGCAGCGTAGGACAGGGCGTGACTGAAGCTTTCTTT | CASSVGQGVTEAFF
TRBJ1-5 | NA | TRBV28 | NA | TGTGCCAGCAGCCTTAGGACGGATTATAGCAATCAGCCCCAGCATTTT | CASSLRTDYSNQPQHF
TRBJ2-2 | NA | TRBV11-3 | NA | TGTGCCAGCAGCTTAGATCTAGGCGAAACCGGGGAGCTGTTTTTT | CASSLDLGETGELFF
TRBJ2-5 | NA | TRBV7-2 | TRBD1 | TGTGCCGATAAAAACAGGACAGGAGAGTACCACCAAGAGACCCAGTACTTC | CADKNRTGEYHQETQYF
TRBJ2-7 | NA | TRBV5-1 | TRBD1 | TGCGCCAGCAGCTTGGAACAGGGGTCGGACTACGAGCAGTACTTC | CASSLEQGSDYEQYF
TRBJ2-7 | NA | TRBV21-1 | NA | TGTGCCAGCAGCAAAGCCGGGGGACTAGCGACATCCTACGAGCAGTACTTC | CASSKAGGLATSYEQYF
TRBJ2-1 | NA | TRBV5-1 | NA | TGCGCCAGCAGAGGTAGCGGAGACTACAATGAGCAGTTCTTC | CASRGSGDYNEQFF
TRBJ2-7 | NA | TRBV5-1 | NA | TGCGCCAGCAGCTTGGGGGTTAGCGGAGATTACGAGCAGTACTTC | CASSLGVSGDYEQYF
TRBJ2-6 | NA | TRBV27 | NA | TGTGCCAGCAGTTCCCCCGGGCCCTCTGGGGCCAACGTCCTGACTTTC | CASSSPGPSGANVLTF
TRBJ2-1 | few | TRBV9 | NA | TGTGCCAGCAGCGTAGAGCCCAGCTCCTACAATGAGCAGTTCTTC | CASSVEPSSYNEQFF
TRBJ1-2 | NA | TRBV7-2 | TRBD1 | TGTGCCAGCAGCAGGACAGGGGGTTATAACTATGGCTACACCTTC | CASSRTGGYNYGYTF
TRBJ2-2 | NA | TRBV11-2 | NA | TGTGCCAGCAGCAGGGACCAGAACACCGGGGAGCTGTTTTTT | CASSRDQNTGELFF
TRBJ2-5 | NA | TRBV9 | NA | TGTGCCAGCAGCGTAGTGGGGTTACGGTCTGGGGAGACCCAGTACTTC | CASSVVGLRSGETQYF
TRBJ2-7 | NA | TRBV15 | NA | TGTGCCACCAGCAGAGATACAGGGCCCTACGAGCAGTACTTC | CATSRDTGPYEQYF
TRBJ2-4 | NA | TRBV7-2 | NA | TGTGCCAGCAGCTTATCGGGGGCGATGCAGTCCAAAAACATTCAGTACTTC | CASSLSGAMQSKNIQYF
TRBJ2-5 | NA | TRBV11-2 | NA | TGTGCCAGCAGCTATGAGGAGACCCAGTACTTC | CASSYEETQYF
TRBJ1-5 | many | TRBV2 | NA | TGTGCCAGCACGTCGGCACGGGGCGAGCCCCAGCATTTT | CASTSARGEPQHF
TRBJ2-3 | NA | TRBV29-1 | TRBD2 | TGCAGCGTAAGCGCCGGGACTAGCGCCCCAGATACGCAGTATTTT | CSVSAGTSAPDTQYF
TRBJ2-1 | NA | TRBV6-1 | TRBD2 | TGTGCCAGCAGGCTTACTAGCGGGACGTACAATGAGCAGTTCTTC | CASRLTSGTYNEQFF
TRBJ2-5 | NA | TRBV4-1 | NA | TGCGCCAGCAGCCAAGCTTCCCGGGCGTTGGGGAAGACCCAGTACTTC | CASSQASRALGKTQYF
TRBJ2-1 | NA | TRBV5-1 | NA | TGCGCCAGCAGCTGGGAGAGGCGGGACAATGAGCAGTTCTTC | CASSWERRDNEQFF
TRBJ2-2 | NA | TRBV7-2 | NA | TGTGCCAGCAGCTTACAGCTCAGTAACACCGGGGAGCTGTTTTTT | CASSLQLSNTGELFF
TRBJ1-2 | NA | TRBV19 | NA | TGTGCCAGTAGTTCGCCCAGGGACGCCTCCTATGGCTACACCTTC | CASSSPRDASYGYTF
TRBJ2-7 | NA | TRBV18 | TRBD1 | TGTGCCAGCTCACCAGGGACAGGCGCCTACGAGCAGTACTTC | CASSPGTGAYEQYF
TRBJ1-3 | NA | TRBV5-1 | NA | TGCGCCAGCAGCTCCCACTCTAGCGCTGGAAACACCATATATTTT | CASSSHSSAGNTIYF
TRBJ1-4 | NA | TRBV11-2 | NA | TGTGCCAGCAGCAGTGGGGGTGAGATTGAAAAACTGTTTTTT | CASSSGGEIEKLFF
TRBJ2-1 | NA | TRBV9 | NA | TGTGCCAGCAGCCCCCGTATTGGGGGAGATGAGCAGTTCTTC | CASSPRIGGDEQFF
TRBJ2-7 | NA | TRBV18 | TRBD1 | TGTGCCAGCTCACCACCGGACAGGGGGTCCTACGAGCAGTACTTC | CASSPPDRGSYEQYF
TRBJ1-3 | NA | TRBV5-6 | NA | TGTGCCAGCAGCTGGGGAACAGGGACTGGAAACACCATATATTTT | CASSWGTGTGNTIYF
TRBJ2-1 | NA | TRBV7-3 | NA | TGTGCCAGCAGCTTGGTAGCTTACAATGAGCAGTTCTTC | CASSLVAYNEQFF
TRBJ2-2 | NA | TRBV5-6 | NA | TGTGCCAGCAGCTTGGAGGTGGGGCACCGCACCGGGGAGCTGTTTTTT | CASSLEVGHRTGELFF
TRBJ1-4 | NA | TRBV19 | TRBD1 | TGTGCCAGTAGGGGACAGGGGAGAAGTGAAAAACTGTTTTTT | CASRGQGRSEKLFF
TRBJ1-2 | NA | TRBV7-9 | TRBD1 | TGTGCCAGCAGCCCCTCCGGGACAGGGGGCTACACCTTC | CASSPSGTGGYTF
TRBJ2-1 | NA | TRBV5-4 | NA | TGTGCCAGCAGAGCGGACCCGAGCTCCTACAATGAGCAGTTCTTC | CASRADPSSYNEQFF
TRBJ1-2 | NA | TRBV6-6 | TRBD1 | TGTGCCAGCAGTTACTCGACAGGGCTAAATGGCTACACCTTC | CASSYSTGLNGYTF
TRBJ2-5 | NA | TRBV5-1 | TRBD2 | TGCGCCAGCAGCCTAACGTTAGCGGGAGTGCAAGAGACCCAGTACTTC | CASSLTLAGVQETQYF
TRBJ2-7 | NA | TRBV27 | NA | TGTGCCCACGGTGAGGGGTATCACGAGCAGTACTTC | CAHGEGYHEQYF
TRBJ2-7 | NA | TRBV20-1 | NA | TGCAGTGCTAGAGATGGGCGCGAGCAGTACTTC | CSARDGREQYF
TRBJ2-1 | NA | TRBV30 | NA | TGTGCCTGGAGCGCGACGGGTCGCAATGAGCAGTTCTTC | CAWSATGRNEQFF
TRBJ2-7 | NA | TRBV6-1 | NA | TGTGCCAGCAGTGAAGGGGGCGGGAATAACGAGCAGTACTTC | CASSEGGGNNEQYF
TRBJ2-7 | NA | TRBV21-1 | NA | TGTGCCAGCAGCAATAAGGGTAGCTACGAGCAGTACTTC | CASSNKGSYEQYF
TRBJ2-5 | NA | TRBV27 | TRBD1 | TGTGCCAGCAAGGCCCCTAGGACAGGCCTCCAAGAGACCCAGTACTTC | CASKAPRTGLQETQYF
TRBJ2-3 | NA | TRBV4-3 | TRBD1 | TGCGCCAGCAGCCAAGAGCGGACAGGGGGCACAGATACGCAGTATTTT | CASSQERTGGTDTQYF
TRBJ2-3 | NA | TRBV5-1 | NA | TGCGCCAGCAAGGGCGGGCAGAACACAGATACGCAGTATTTT | CASKGGQNTDTQYF
TRBJ2-2 | few | TRBV9 | NA | TGTGCCAGCAGCCCTCGGGGAGGCGAAACGAACACCGGGGAGCTGTTTTTT | CASSPRGGETNTGELFF
TRBJ2-5 | NA | TRBV6-1 | NA | TGTGCCAGCAGTGCTTCTAGATCGGAGACCCAGTACTTC | CASSASRSETQYF